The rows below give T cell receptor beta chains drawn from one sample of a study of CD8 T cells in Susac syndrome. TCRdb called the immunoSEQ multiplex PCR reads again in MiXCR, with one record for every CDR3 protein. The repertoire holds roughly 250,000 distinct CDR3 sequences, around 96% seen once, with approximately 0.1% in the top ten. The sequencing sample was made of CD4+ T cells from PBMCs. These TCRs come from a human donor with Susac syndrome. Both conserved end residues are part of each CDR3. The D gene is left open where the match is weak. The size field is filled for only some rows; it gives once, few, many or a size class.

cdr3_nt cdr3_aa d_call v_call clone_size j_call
TGTGCCAGCAGTGAAGGCGAGAAGGCAGGGGGCTTGAATGAGCAGTTCTTC CASSEGEKAGGLNEQFF TRBD1 TRBV2 - TRBJ2-1
TGTGCCTGTCAGGACAGGGGCTACGAGCAGTACTTC CACQDRGYEQYF TRBD1 TRBV30 - TRBJ2-7
TGTGCCAGCTGCGGGGAGGGCACTGAAGCTTTCTTT CASCGEGTEAFF - TRBV3-1 - TRBJ1-1
TGCGCCAGCAGCCAAGATCACCGACAGGGGACCACTGAAGCTTTCTTT CASSQDHRQGTTEAFF TRBD1 TRBV4-1 - TRBJ1-1
TGCGCCAGCACCTTCGACGTAGCCAAAAACATTCAGTACTTC CASTFDVAKNIQYF - TRBV5-1 - TRBJ2-4
TGTGCCAGCAGCACAGCGGGAGGGACCACAGATACGCAGTATTTT CASSTAGGTTDTQYF TRBD2 TRBV4-2 - TRBJ2-3
TGTGCCAGCGATATGGTCAGGAAGGGTCCCGGGGAGCAGTACTTC CASDMVRKGPGEQYF - TRBV28 - TRBJ2-7
TGTGCCTGGAGTGGACCCACCGGGACCGCAGGGCAGCCCCAGCATTTT CAWSGPTGTAGQPQHF - TRBV30 - TRBJ1-5
TGTGCCAGCAGCCGCTTGGGACAGGGGGCTCCTTGGCATTTT CASSRLGQGAPWHF TRBD1 TRBV5-4 - TRBJ1-5
TGCGCCAGCAGGTGGGGGAACCAAGAGACCCAGTACTTC CASRWGNQETQYF - TRBV5-1 - TRBJ2-5
TGTGCCACCAGTGAGGACAATTACAAAAACATTCAGTACTTC CATSEDNYKNIQYF - TRBV24-1 - TRBJ2-4
TGCAGTGCAATTAGGACAAACTACGAGCAGTACTTC CSAIRTNYEQYF - TRBV20-1 once TRBJ2-7
TGTGCCAGCAGCTTAACTAGCCAAGGGATGGCAGATACGCAGTATTTT CASSLTSQGMADTQYF - TRBV11-3 - TRBJ2-3
TGTGCCAGCAGTTTAACGGTCAGCCCGGGGAACACTGAAGCTTTCTTT CASSLTVSPGNTEAFF - TRBV12-3/TRBV12-4 - TRBJ1-1
TGTGCCAGCAGTGGGTTACCGGAGACCCAGTACTTC CASSGLPETQYF - TRBV3-1 - TRBJ2-5
TGTGCCAGCAGCCCAGTGAATAGCAATCAGCCCCAGCATTTT CASSPVNSNQPQHF - TRBV3-1 - TRBJ1-5
TGCAGCGTCACCTCAGGGACGAACACTGAAGCTTTCTTT CSVTSGTNTEAFF - TRBV29-1 - TRBJ1-1
TGCAGTGCTAGTTCGGCGGCCCCTCGCTACAATGAGCAGTTCTTC CSASSAAPRYNEQFF - TRBV20-1 - TRBJ2-1
TGCGCCAGCAGCCAAGGTAGCGGGAGGTACACCTACAATGAGCAGTTCTTC CASSQGSGRYTYNEQFF TRBD2 TRBV4-1 - TRBJ2-1